The subject of this entry is one TCR beta chain. Its antigen is as yet unknown. These data come from a study of cytomegalovirus exposure and HLA in healthy donors. Study observations and caveats: Later analysis identified a missense DCLRE1C variant that was linked to TCR beta V- and J-gene trimming. With DRB1 most and HLA-C fewest, TCR association rates differed between HLA loci in a later analysis. Some V segments (TRBV6-2 and TRBV6-3 among them) were excluded as indistinguishable.

With 4 bases clipped from V and 8 bases from J, the junction kept 4 bases outside the gene matches. Germline CDR1 LNHDA, CDR2 SQIVND (reference sequence). The CDR3 runs 13 residues. Researchers ran the PCR with 60 Vbeta and 13 Jbeta primers. The repertoire was sequenced with immunoSEQ multiplex PCR; TCRdb's copy has only in-frame clones and lacks some. Here the sample spans some 250,000 clones, around 80% being singletons. The V gene is TRBV19, the J gene TRBJ2-4; 8 bases are shared with TRBD1. The sample comprised PBMCs. The sequence derives from a woman aged 40-49 years in good health and CMV-seropositive. The CDR3 coding sequence is TGTGCCAGTAGTACTAGACAGGGGTACATTCAGTACTTC. Its protein is CASSTRQGYIQYF. Full variable domain (missing parts from reference TRBV19 and TRBJ2-4): DGGITQSPKYLFRKEGQNVTLSCEQNLNHDAMYWYRQDPGQGLRLIYYSQIVNDFQKGDIAEGYSVSREKKESFPLTVTSAQKNPTAFYLCASSTRQGYIQYFGAGTRLSVL.